A selection of T cell receptor beta chains follows, all from one sample in a study of blood T cell repertoires in COVID-19. Using immunoSEQ multiplex PCR, the repertoire was profiled, and TCRdb retains in-frame clones only, with some absent. The sample has 60,000 or so clones, around 90% seen once. The sequencing sample was made of peripheral blood. The origin of the receptors is a human donor with acute or convalescent COVID-19. The donor label of this sample is uncertain. Both conserved end residues are part of each CDR3. The D gene is left open where the match is weak. Some rows have no size entry. The others give once, few or many, or a class for an expanded clone.

d_call,v_call,j_call,clone_size,cdr3_nt,cdr3_aa
TRBD2,TRBV19,TRBJ2-1,NA,TGTGCCAGTAGTATTTTAGCGGGAGGGGACAATGAGCAGTTCTTC,CASSILAGGDNEQFF
TRBD2,TRBV11-3,TRBJ2-1,NA,TGTGCCAGCAGCTCACTAGCGGACAATGAGCAGTTCTTC,CASSSLADNEQFF
NA,TRBV10-1,TRBJ1-4,once,TGCGCCAATACAAGACGGGTTGCAACTAATGAAAAACTGTTTTTT,CANTRRVATNEKLFF
NA,TRBV5-1,TRBJ2-5,NA,TGCGCCAGCAGCTTGGGTCCTAGGCCGAATCAAGAGACCCAGTACTTC,CASSLGPRPNQETQYF
NA,TRBV6-5,TRBJ1-5,NA,TGTGCCAGCAGGCCCCCGGGGGGCGTTCAGCCCCAGCATTTT,CASRPPGGVQPQHF
NA,TRBV28,TRBJ2-6,NA,TGTGCCAGCAGTTCCCTTCAAACAGGGACCGGGGCCAACGTCCTGACTTTC,CASSSLQTGTGANVLTF
TRBD1,TRBV6-1,TRBJ2-7,NA,TGTGCCAGCAGTCAAGACAGGGGAGTCGGCTCCTACGAGCAGTACTTC,CASSQDRGVGSYEQYF
NA,TRBV6-5,TRBJ1-5,NA,TGTGCCAGCACCAGGACAGTTAATAGCAATCAGCCCCAGCATTTT,CASTRTVNSNQPQHF
NA,TRBV4-1,TRBJ2-1,NA,TGCGCCAGCAGCCAAGATCTGGGGGGAGCCTCCTACAATGAGCAGTTCTTC,CASSQDLGGASYNEQFF
NA,TRBV7-9,TRBJ2-1,NA,TGTGCCAGCAGCTTAGTTGACAGTTTCAATGAGCAGTTCTTC,CASSLVDSFNEQFF
TRBD1,TRBV18,TRBJ2-5,NA,TGTGCCAGCTCACGAACCCAGGGGGAGGAGACCCAGTACTTC,CASSRTQGEETQYF
NA,TRBV6-1,TRBJ2-2,few,TGTGCCAGCAGTGAAGGGGCAGTCACCGGGGAGCTGTTTTTT,CASSEGAVTGELFF
NA,TRBV5-1,TRBJ2-5,NA,TGCGCCAGCAGCTTGCTGCGGGCAGGAGAGACCCAGTACTTC,CASSLLRAGETQYF
NA,TRBV6-6,TRBJ1-1,NA,TGTGCCAGCAGTTACTCGGTCGGTAACACTGAAGCTTTCTTT,CASSYSVGNTEAFF
TRBD1,TRBV19,TRBJ2-2,NA,TGTGCCAGTAGTACAGGGGGCGCAGGAACCGGGGAGCTGTTTTTT,CASSTGGAGTGELFF
TRBD1,TRBV6-6,TRBJ1-5,NA,TGTGCCAGCAGTTCCGGGACAGGGAATCAGCCCCAGCATTTT,CASSSGTGNQPQHF
TRBD2,TRBV3-1/TRBV3-2,TRBJ2-5,NA,TGTGCCAGCAGCCAGGGACTAGCGGGAGGGCAAGAGACCCAGTACTTC,CASSQGLAGGQETQYF
TRBD1,TRBV11-2,TRBJ1-6,NA,TGTGCCAGCAGCATCGGGACAGGGGGTCGACAATCACCCCTCCACTTT,CASSIGTGGRQSPLHF
TRBD1,TRBV19,TRBJ2-3,NA,TGTGCCAGTAGTATAGAGGGACAGCTGAGCACAGATACGCAGTATTTT,CASSIEGQLSTDTQYF
TRBD1,TRBV18,TRBJ1-6,NA,TGTGCCAGCTCACCCAGCACCGGGACAGGAAGTAATTCACCCCTCCACTTT,CASSPSTGTGSNSPLHF
TRBD1,TRBV5-4,TRBJ1-1,NA,TGTGCCAGCAGCCCCCGCCTCGGGACAGGGAGATCCCCTTTCTTT,CASSPRLGTGRSPFF
NA,TRBV19,TRBJ2-1,NA,TGTGCCAGTAGGGGGGGCTCCTACAATGAGCAGTTCTTC,CASRGGSYNEQFF
TRBD1,TRBV3-1/TRBV3-2,TRBJ1-6,NA,TGTGCCAGCGGAATGACAGGGCCTATGCCCCTCCACTTT,CASGMTGPMPLHF
NA,TRBV6-1,TRBJ1-2,NA,TGTGCCAGCAGTGAAGGCAGGGACTATGGCTACACCTTC,CASSEGRDYGYTF
TRBD2,TRBV5-1,TRBJ2-2,few,TGCGCCAGCAGCCCGGAGCGGGGGCCTTACACCGGGGAGCTGTTTTTT,CASSPERGPYTGELFF
NA,TRBV19,TRBJ1-5,NA,TGTGCCAGTAGTATCTTCTTTCGGCAGGCAAATCAGCCCCAGCATTTT,CASSIFFRQANQPQHF
NA,TRBV10-1,TRBJ2-5,NA,TGCGCCAGCAGTGAGTCACTCAGGGTAGAGACCCAGTACTTC,CASSESLRVETQYF
NA,TRBV5-6,TRBJ1-6,NA,TGTGCCAGCAGCTTGGCCGAATTTACCGGGAATTCACCCCTCCACTTT,CASSLAEFTGNSPLHF
NA,TRBV5-1,TRBJ1-3,NA,TGCGCCAGCAGCTTGGCCGGGACACGCGGAAACACCATATATTTT,CASSLAGTRGNTIYF
NA,TRBV27,TRBJ1-6,NA,TGTGCCAGCAGTTTGGGAAGGGGGAGCTTTAATTCACCCCTCCACTTT,CASSLGRGSFNSPLHF
NA,TRBV28,TRBJ2-1,NA,TGTGCCAGCACCCGGTGGAATGAGCAGTTCTTC,CASTRWNEQFF
TRBD1,TRBV10-3,TRBJ1-3,NA,TGTGCCATCAGGAACAGGGGGTCTGGAAACACCATATATTTT,CAIRNRGSGNTIYF
NA,TRBV6-5,TRBJ1-1,NA,TGTGCCAGCAGTTACAGCGGGGCAGAAGCTTTCTTT,CASSYSGAEAFF
NA,TRBV19,TRBJ2-2,NA,TGTGCCAGTACCCGTAACAGACCCCCCCCCGGGGAGCTGTTTTTT,CASTRNRPPPGELFF
TRBD1,TRBV7-2,TRBJ2-1,NA,TGTGCCAGCAGCCCTCCGGGACAGGATACATCAGAGCAGTTCTTC,CASSPPGQDTSEQFF
TRBD1,TRBV4-2,TRBJ1-6,NA,TGTGCCAGCAGTTTCGGACAGGGGGCGAGCTCCTATAATTCACCCCTCCACTTT,CASSFGQGASSYNSPLHF
NA,TRBV2,TRBJ2-1,once,TGTGCCAGCCGCCAGGTGTTACCTGAGCAGTTCTTC,CASRQVLPEQFF
TRBD1,TRBV12-3/TRBV12-4,TRBJ1-3,few,TGTGCCACTCGGGACAGGGCTGGAAACACCATATATTTT,CATRDRAGNTIYF
NA,TRBV4-1,TRBJ1-1,NA,TGCGCCAGCAGCCAAGCGGAGTTTATGAACACTGAAGCTTTCTTT,CASSQAEFMNTEAFF